Following are 3 T cell receptor beta chains from one sample sequenced in a study of blood T cell repertoires in COVID-19. Measured with immunoSEQ multiplex PCR; TCRdb has only the in-frame clones, and not every one. The profile covers about 130,000 clones, with approximately 80% appearing a single time and approximately 1.8% taken by the ten largest. Sequenced sample: peripheral blood. These receptors were obtained from a man aged 70 or older with acute or convalescent COVID-19.

CDR3 in DNA: TGTGCCAGCAGCCCCGGACAGTTTGAAGCTTTCTTT. This translates into CASSPGQFEAFF. The J gene is TRBJ1-1, the V gene TRBV7-8, with D possibly being TRBD1 (6 bases). This CDR3 contains 12 residues. V was cut by 5 bases and J by 7 bases, with 11 bases left in between. The germline V gene has CDR1 SGHVS and CDR2 FQNEAQ. Full variable domain (rest looked up from reference TRBV7-8 and TRBJ1-1): GAGVSQSPRYKVAKRGQDVALRCDPISGHVSLFWYQQALGQGPEFLTYFQNEAQLDKSGLPSDRFFAERPEGSVSTLKIQRTQQEDSAVYLCASSPGQFEAFFGQGTRLTVV.

This clone was detected a few times. The chain couples TRBV10-1 to TRBJ1-5; D perhaps matches TRBD1 (5 bases). The V end lost 6 bases, the J end lost 7 bases, and 10 bases lay between the germline ends. Germline CDR1 reads WNHNN; CDR2 reads SYGVQD (reference sequence). CDR3 length: 12 residues. This CDR3 reads CASRERQQPQHF. The CDR3 region has the DNA TGCGCCAGCAGGGAAAGACAGCAGCCCCAGCATTTT.

This sequence joins TRBV4-2 and TRBJ2-1; 10 nucleotides line up with TRBD2. The germline gives CDR1 LGHNA, CDR2 YNFKEQ. J gave up 6 bases and V 3 bases, and 8 bases lay outside the gene matches. CDR3 length: 16 residues. CDR3 sequence (DNA): TGTGCCAGCAGCCAGTTAGCGGGGGGCCCCTCCAATGAGCAGTTCTTC. Its translation: CASSQLAGGPSNEQFF.